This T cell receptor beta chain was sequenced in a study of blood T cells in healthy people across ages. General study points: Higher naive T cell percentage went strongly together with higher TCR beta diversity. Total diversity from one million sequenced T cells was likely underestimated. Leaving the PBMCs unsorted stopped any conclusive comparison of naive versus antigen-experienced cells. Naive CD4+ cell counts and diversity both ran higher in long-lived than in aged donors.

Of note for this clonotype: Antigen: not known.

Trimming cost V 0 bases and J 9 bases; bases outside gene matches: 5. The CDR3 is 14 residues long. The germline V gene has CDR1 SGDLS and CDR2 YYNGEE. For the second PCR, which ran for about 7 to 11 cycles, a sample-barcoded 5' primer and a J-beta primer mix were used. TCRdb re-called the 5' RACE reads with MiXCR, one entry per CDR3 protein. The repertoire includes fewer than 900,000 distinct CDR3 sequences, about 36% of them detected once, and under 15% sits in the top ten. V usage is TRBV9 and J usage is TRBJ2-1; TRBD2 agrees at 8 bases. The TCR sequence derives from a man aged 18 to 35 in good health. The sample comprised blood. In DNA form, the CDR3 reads TGTGCCAGCAGCGTAGCGACGGCGGGGGGTGAGCAGTTCTTC. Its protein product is CASSVATAGGEQFF. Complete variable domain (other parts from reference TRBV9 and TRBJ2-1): DSGVTQTPKHLITATGQRVTLRCSPRSGDLSVYWYQQSLDQGLQFLIQYYNGEERAKGNILERFSAQQFPDLHSELNLSSLELGDSALYFCASSVATAGGEQFFGPGTRLTVL.